The 9 T cell receptor beta chains below come from one sample, sequenced in a study of graft-versus-host responses after intestinal transplantation. Here immunoSEQ multiplex PCR was the method, and the copy in TCRdb shows in-frame clones only, minus some. The profile shows 65,000 to 90,000 clones, roughly 90% of them singletons. Their target antigens are unknown. Sample: unstimulated CD8+ T cells sorted from spleen or lymph node cells, taken before intestinal transplant. The receptors were gathered from a human donor who received an intestinal transplant.

This chain uses TRBV4-1 with TRBJ2-6; D is possibly TRBD2 (6 bases). CDR3 length equals 14 residues. V dropped 2 bases and J dropped 11 bases, with 13 bases sitting between them. Germline values: CDR1 MGHRA, CDR2 YSYEKL. For the CDR3, the DNA is TGCGCCAGCAGCCAACTACGGGGGTTGGACGTCCTGACTTTC. This sequence encodes CASSQLRGLDVLTF.

This clone was found a few times. The J gene is TRBJ2-1, the V gene TRBV6-4; 10 positions agree with TRBD2. The CDR3 length is 15 residues. After removal of 3 bases from V and 9 bases from J, the junction contained 8 bases not matched to a gene. The germline V gene has CDR1 MRHNA and CDR2 SNTAGT. The CDR3 sequence: CASSDSSGGSGEQFF. DNA of the CDR3: TGTGCCAGCAGTGATAGTAGCGGGGGGTCTGGTGAGCAGTTCTTC.

J is TRBJ2-7 and V is TRBV5-1; possibly TRBD1 for D (5 bases). V was clipped by 0 bases and J by 6 bases, with 16 bases between them. Germline V CDR1 and CDR2: SGHRS, YFSETQ. The CDR3 totals 15 residues. Here the CDR3 reads CASSLGPRQGVEQYF. The CDR3 DNA follows: TGCGCCAGCAGCTTGGGCCCGCGCCAAGGGGTCGAGCAGTACTTC.

The chain links TRBV27 to TRBJ2-4; possible D gene TRBD1, 5 bases. The ends were cut back, 2 bases at V and 7 bases at J, with 9 bases in the middle. The CDR3 loop spans 13 amino acids. Germline-derived CDR1 and CDR2 are MNHEY and SMNVEV (reference sequence). This CDR3 reads CASSLGRDNIQYF. In DNA, the CDR3 is TGTGCCAGCAGTTTAGGCAGGGATAACATTCAGTACTTC.

The chain is built from TRBV27 and TRBJ1-2; possibly TRBD1 for D (6 bases). Germline values: CDR1 MNHEY, CDR2 SMNVEV (reference sequence). V lost 0 bases to trimming and J lost 3 bases, with 14 bases between them. There are 16 residues in the CDR3. The CDR3 DNA reads as TGTGCCAGCAGTTTATCAGGTCAGGGGAGAGACTATGGCTACACCTTC. Its protein product is CASSLSGQGRDYGYTF.

J is TRBJ2-1 and V is TRBV7-3, with D possibly being TRBD1 (6 bases). There are 17 residues in the CDR3. Germline V gene lookup returns CDR1 SGHTA and CDR2 FQGTGA. Trimming removed 2 bases from V and 0 bases from J, with 14 bases in between. The CDR3 loop reads CASSLGVRGHSYNEQFF. CDR3 DNA sequence: TGTGCCAGCAGCTTAGGGGTGAGGGGACACTCCTACAATGAGCAGTTCTTC.

In its sample, this clone was seen a few times. The CDR3 bases are TGTGCCAGCAGTTACCTGACAGGGGGCACTGAAGCTTTCTTT. Protein product: CASSYLTGGTEAFF. The V and J genes are TRBV6-5 and TRBJ1-1; 9 bases match TRBD1. The V gene's germline CDR1 is MNHEY and CDR2 SVGAGI. The CDR3 spans 14 residues. V was clipped by 2 bases and J by 4 bases; unmatched bases: 2.

The V call is TRBV19, the J call TRBJ2-1; D is perhaps TRBD1 (6 bases). There are 14 residues in the CDR3. The ends were cut back, 3 bases at V and 4 bases at J, with 10 bases in the middle. Germline values: CDR1 LNHDA, CDR2 SQIVND (reference sequence). The CDR3 nucleotides read TGTGCCAGTAGTATCAGGGGCACATACAATGAGCAGTTCTTC. This encodes CASSIRGTYNEQFF.

This chain connects TRBV13 to TRBJ2-1, with TRBD2 as a possible D gene (5 bases). Trimming cost V 5 bases and J 9 bases, with 17 bases left between them. The germline V gene has CDR1 PRHDT and CDR2 FYEKMQ (reference sequence). CDR3 size: 14 residues. In nucleotides, the CDR3 is TGTGCCAGCAGCCTTAGCCGGAGGAGTGTTGAGCAGTTCTTC. This codes for CASSLSRRSVEQFF.